This T cell receptor (beta chain) stems from a study of T cells in Graves' hyperthyroidism and ophthalmopathy. Broader study findings: Among clonotypes expanded in thyroid above 0.001, most were also found in blood.

Clinical symptoms, serum thyroxine, TRAb, thyroid ultrasound and orbital computed tomography established diagnosis. The blood sample predates any ophthalmopathy symptoms, coming from first hyperthyroidism diagnosis. The authors took PBMCs from 10 ml fresh peripheral blood. The investigators amplified TCR beta CDR3 regions from RNA transcripts. The TCR CDR3 was amplified in a first-round RT-PCR using the HTBI primer set. TCRdb re-called the multiplex PCR reads with MiXCR, one entry per CDR3 protein. The table lists fewer than 500,000 distinct CDR3 sequences, approximately 13% of them singletons. Notes on this clonotype: Its antigen remains unknown. A single base separates this from a much larger clone, so it may be a read error.

The sequence was obtained from a man in his thirties or forties with Graves' hyperthyroidism that later progressed to Graves' ophthalmopathy. The sequenced material came from blood.

The CDR3 is CNVSPMNTEAFF. CDR3 coding DNA: TGCAACGTTTCTCCGATGAACACTGAAGCTTTCTTT. The chain joins TRBV29-1 to TRBJ1-1; D not resolved. The CDR3 has 12 amino acids. CDR1 is SQVTM and CDR2 is ANQGSEA in the germline V gene.